This T cell receptor (beta chain) came from a study of blood T cell repertoires in COVID-19. Study details: The study drew acute and convalescent COVID-19 samples from the United States, Italy and Spain. In each case, the material was cDNA or gDNA derived from T cells, B-cell-depleted T cells, or PBMCs.

In the authors' workflow: It was from reference gene primer amplification that nucleated cell counts were estimated. Data came from immunoSEQ multiplex PCR; TCRdb stores just in-frame clones and leaves some out. V, J and clone size are taken as reported in that table, and D and trimming were inferred from the DNA itself. The sample has 70,000 to 90,000 clones, around 87% seen once. In germline, CDR1 is SGHTA, CDR2 FQGNSA. Trimming took off 5 bases at V and 4 bases at J, with 17 bases between the two ends. CDR3 length: 15 residues. The sample consisted of peripheral blood. The source is a man aged 80 or over with active or convalescent COVID-19. This sequence joins TRBV7-2 and TRBJ1-2; unclear D gene. The CDR3 DNA sequence: TGTGCCAGCAGCATGGACCATCATCGGGGCTATGGCTACACCTTC. Its protein product is CASSMDHHRGYGYTF.